Listed below are T cell receptor beta chains from one sample, sequenced in a study of cytomegalovirus exposure and HLA in healthy donors. The data were produced by immunoSEQ multiplex PCR, yet TCRdb's version contains in-frame clones alone and is incomplete. The listing contains 200,000 to 250,000 clones. Material for sequencing was PBMCs. Every receptor here comes from a woman in her 30s in good health and CMV-seropositive. Both conserved end residues are part of each CDR3. D genes are given only for firm matches.

d_gene: TRBD1
v_gene: TRBV7-8
j_gene: TRBJ2-1
CDR3nt: TGTGCCAGCAGCTTAGAGGGACAGGGGCCGTACAATGAGCAGTTCTTC
CDR3aa: CASSLEGQGPYNEQFF

d_gene: .
v_gene: TRBV6-5
j_gene: TRBJ1-5
CDR3nt: TGTGCCAGCAGTATACAGGCTAATCAGCCCCAGCATTTT
CDR3aa: CASSIQANQPQHF

d_gene: TRBD1
v_gene: TRBV6-5
j_gene: TRBJ2-2
CDR3nt: TGTGCCAGCAGTTACTTGGGACAGGTGAACACCGGGGAGCTGTTTTTT
CDR3aa: CASSYLGQVNTGELFF

d_gene: TRBD1
v_gene: TRBV29-1
j_gene: TRBJ2-7
CDR3nt: TGCAGCGTTGGCCGGGACAGAGGCCCCTACGAGCAGTACTTC
CDR3aa: CSVGRDRGPYEQYF

d_gene: .
v_gene: TRBV6-1
j_gene: TRBJ2-7
CDR3nt: TGTGCCAGCAGTGAAGTGGGCGAGTTCCCCTACGAGCAGTACTTC
CDR3aa: CASSEVGEFPYEQYF

d_gene: .
v_gene: TRBV28
j_gene: TRBJ2-7
CDR3nt: TGTGCCAGCAGTTTTAGCGGAGGAACCTACGAGCAGTACTTC
CDR3aa: CASSFSGGTYEQYF

d_gene: TRBD1
v_gene: TRBV28
j_gene: TRBJ2-1
CDR3nt: TGTGCCAGCACCCTTGGGACAGACTACAATGAGCAGTTCTTC
CDR3aa: CASTLGTDYNEQFF

d_gene: .
v_gene: TRBV18
j_gene: TRBJ1-1
CDR3nt: TGTGCCAGCTCCCCTAACCCCGGACAGCTGAACACTGAAGCTTTCTTT
CDR3aa: CASSPNPGQLNTEAFF

d_gene: TRBD1
v_gene: TRBV27
j_gene: TRBJ1-1
CDR3nt: TGTGCCAGCAGTAAGGACAGGGTGGACACTGAAGCTTTCTTT
CDR3aa: CASSKDRVDTEAFF

d_gene: .
v_gene: TRBV25-1
j_gene: TRBJ2-4
CDR3nt: TGTGCCAGCAGTGGAATCCTAGAAGGCGCCAAAAACATTCAGTACTTC
CDR3aa: CASSGILEGAKNIQYF

d_gene: .
v_gene: TRBV7-8
j_gene: TRBJ2-3
CDR3nt: TGTGCCAGCAGCTTAGGACCCTTTCCGAAAGAGGGCACAGATACGCAGTATTTT
CDR3aa: CASSLGPFPKEGTDTQYF

d_gene: .
v_gene: TRBV5-1
j_gene: TRBJ2-7
CDR3nt: TGCGCCAGCAGCTTGGGGCCAGGGGCCAACGAGCAGTACTTC
CDR3aa: CASSLGPGANEQYF

d_gene: .
v_gene: TRBV2
j_gene: TRBJ2-2
CDR3nt: TGTGCCAGCAGTGATAAGGGGATCAGTGGGACCGGGGAGCTGTTTTTT
CDR3aa: CASSDKGISGTGELFF

d_gene: .
v_gene: TRBV6-1
j_gene: TRBJ1-6
CDR3nt: TGTGCCAGCAGTGCGGCAGGTTATAATTCACCCCTCCACTTT
CDR3aa: CASSAAGYNSPLHF

d_gene: .
v_gene: TRBV15
j_gene: TRBJ1-2
CDR3nt: TGTGCCACCAGCAGAGATGGGATCCCAGGGTTAAACTATGGCTACACCTTC
CDR3aa: CATSRDGIPGLNYGYTF

d_gene: .
v_gene: TRBV7-2
j_gene: TRBJ1-5
CDR3nt: TGTGCCAGCAGCTTAGTCTGGCAGGGGAGCAATCAGCCCCAGCATTTT
CDR3aa: CASSLVWQGSNQPQHF

d_gene: .
v_gene: TRBV5-1
j_gene: TRBJ2-1
CDR3nt: TGCGCCAGCAGCCCGGACGGCGGAGGCTACAATGAGCAGTTCTTC
CDR3aa: CASSPDGGGYNEQFF

d_gene: .
v_gene: TRBV2
j_gene: TRBJ2-2
CDR3nt: TGTGCCAGCTCGCGGTCGGTCGGTAACGGGGAGCTGTTTTTT
CDR3aa: CASSRSVGNGELFF

d_gene: TRBD1
v_gene: TRBV7-9
j_gene: TRBJ1-6
CDR3nt: TGTGCCAGCAGCGCGACAGGGGGAGGTTCACCCCTCCACTTT
CDR3aa: CASSATGGGSPLHF

d_gene: TRBD1
v_gene: TRBV6-5
j_gene: TRBJ2-7
CDR3nt: TGTGCCAGCAGTTACTCTACCGGGACAGCTTCCTACGAGCAGTACTTC
CDR3aa: CASSYSTGTASYEQYF

d_gene: .
v_gene: TRBV10-3
j_gene: TRBJ2-7
CDR3nt: TGTGCCATCAGTGAGCCAGGGTCAACCTACGAGCAGTACTTC
CDR3aa: CAISEPGSTYEQYF

d_gene: .
v_gene: TRBV5-1
j_gene: TRBJ2-1
CDR3nt: TGCGCCAGCAGTCAGGGGAGCTCCTACAATGAGCAGTTCTTC
CDR3aa: CASSQGSSYNEQFF

d_gene: TRBD1
v_gene: TRBV6-7
j_gene: TRBJ1-2
CDR3nt: TGTGCCAGCAGTTCCTCGGGCACAGGGGGCGATGGCTACACCTTC
CDR3aa: CASSSSGTGGDGYTF

d_gene: TRBD1
v_gene: TRBV7-2
j_gene: TRBJ2-5
CDR3nt: TGTGCCAGCAACAGGGGTGGTGGAGAGACCCAGTACTTC
CDR3aa: CASNRGGGETQYF

d_gene: .
v_gene: TRBV4-1
j_gene: TRBJ2-1
CDR3nt: TGCGCCAGCAGCCAGGAAGGAGGGCCTGCCCACAATGAGCAGTTCTTC
CDR3aa: CASSQEGGPAHNEQFF

d_gene: TRBD2
v_gene: TRBV11-3
j_gene: TRBJ2-2
CDR3nt: TGTGCCAGCAGCAGTACTAGCGGGAACACCGGGGAGCTGTTTTTT
CDR3aa: CASSSTSGNTGELFF

d_gene: .
v_gene: TRBV5-4
j_gene: TRBJ2-1
CDR3nt: TGTGCCAGCAGCTTGGTGGCCCGGGACAATGAGCAGTTCTTC
CDR3aa: CASSLVARDNEQFF

d_gene: .
v_gene: TRBV5-1
j_gene: TRBJ2-7
CDR3nt: TGCGCCAGCAGCTTGGGGGCAGGCTACGAGCAGTACTTC
CDR3aa: CASSLGAGYEQYF

d_gene: TRBD1
v_gene: TRBV6-1
j_gene: TRBJ1-3
CDR3nt: TGTGCCAGCAGTGAAGGGACGAATCGTCAGGGGGGCCCAGGCAACACCATATATTTT
CDR3aa: CASSEGTNRQGGPGNTIYF

d_gene: TRBD1
v_gene: TRBV7-9
j_gene: TRBJ1-1
CDR3nt: TGTGCCAGCAGTAAGGGACAGGGAAACACTGAAGCTTTCTTT
CDR3aa: CASSKGQGNTEAFF

d_gene: .
v_gene: TRBV6-1
j_gene: TRBJ2-1
CDR3nt: TGTGCCAGCAGTGATCGGGAGTGGGGGAATGAGCAGTTCTTC
CDR3aa: CASSDREWGNEQFF

d_gene: .
v_gene: TRBV11-2
j_gene: TRBJ1-1
CDR3nt: TGTGCCAGCAGCCCACCTCGAGCGCACACTGAAGCTTTCTTT
CDR3aa: CASSPPRAHTEAFF

d_gene: TRBD2
v_gene: TRBV7-9
j_gene: TRBJ2-3
CDR3nt: TGTGCCAGCAGTCTTGGACTAGCGGGGGGGGGCACAGATACGCAGTATTTT
CDR3aa: CASSLGLAGGGTDTQYF

d_gene: .
v_gene: TRBV7-9
j_gene: TRBJ1-5
CDR3nt: TGTGCCAGCAGCTTCAATAGCAATCAGCCCCAGCATTTT
CDR3aa: CASSFNSNQPQHF